A single TCR beta chain is shown here with its context. The target antigen is unknown. Looked up from germline, CDR1 is SNHLY and CDR2 is FYNNEI. The CDR3 has 13 amino acids. The V gene lost 6 bases and the J gene lost 3 bases, with 12 bases spanning the gap. 13 Jbeta primers and 60 Vbeta primers were used for the PCR. This table comes from immunoSEQ multiplex PCR, and its TCRdb copy is limited to in-frame clones, with some not included. The table lists about 110,000 clones, around 85% of them singletons, with approximately 2% in the top ten. This specimen belongs to a study of cytomegalovirus exposure and HLA in healthy donors. The wider study: Assignment to the Caucasian-associated ancestry cluster applied to around 76% of the 300 to 500 genotyped donors. Findings and caveats of the study: By HLA locus, TCR association rates varied in a later analysis, with DRB1 showing the most and HLA-C the fewest. Researchers counted around 170 TCR beta chains as cytomegalovirus-associated. There were several of the most significant clusters that appeared linked to common viral pathogens in a later analysis.

J is TRBJ2-7 and V is TRBV2; weak D call: TRBD2 (7 bases). Sequences were obtained from PBMCs. This receptor was obtained from a man aged 30 to 45 in good health and CMV-seronegative. DNA of the CDR3: TGTGCCAGCAGCGGCGGGGGCGGCTACGAGCAGTACTTC. The encoded protein is CASSGGGGYEQYF.